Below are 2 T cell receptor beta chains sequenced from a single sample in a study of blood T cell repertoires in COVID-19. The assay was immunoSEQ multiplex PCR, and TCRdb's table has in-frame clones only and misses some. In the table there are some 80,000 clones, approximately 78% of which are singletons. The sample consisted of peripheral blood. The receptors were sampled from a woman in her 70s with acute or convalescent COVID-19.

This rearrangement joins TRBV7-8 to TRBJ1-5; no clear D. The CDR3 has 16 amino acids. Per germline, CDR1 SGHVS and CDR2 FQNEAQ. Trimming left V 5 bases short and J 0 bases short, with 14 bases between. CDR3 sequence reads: CASSLSRSFSNQPQHF. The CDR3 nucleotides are TGTGCCAGCAGCCTTTCTAGAAGTTTTAGCAATCAGCCCCAGCATTTT.

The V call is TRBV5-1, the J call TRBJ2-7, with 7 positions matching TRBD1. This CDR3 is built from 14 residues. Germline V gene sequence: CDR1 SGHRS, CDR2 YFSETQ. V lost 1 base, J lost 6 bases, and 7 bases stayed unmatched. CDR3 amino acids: CASSLRQGSSEQYF. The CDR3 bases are TGCGCCAGCAGCTTGAGACAGGGTTCTTCCGAGCAGTACTTC.